This TCR beta chain is from a study of T cell changes during pregnancy in multiple sclerosis. This clone was observed a handful of times. This table comes from immunoSEQ multiplex PCR, and its TCRdb copy is limited to in-frame clones, with some not included. The sample has roughly 66,000 clones, 80% to 95% seen once; the top ten hold about 2.5%. The CDR3 covers 17 residues. After removal of 5 bases from V and 5 bases from J, the junction contained 9 bases not matched to a gene. CDR1 is SGHTA and CDR2 is FQGNSA in the germline V gene. Specimen: peripheral blood, collected in the first trimester of pregnancy. This clonotype was obtained from a female donor with multiple sclerosis, enrolled in a pregnancy study. The rearrangement links TRBV7-2 to TRBJ2-3; 14 bases map to TRBD2. The CDR3 is CASSPSGLAGAQDTQYF. In DNA, the CDR3 is TGTGCCAGCAGCCCGTCGGGACTAGCGGGAGCGCAAGATACGCAGTATTTT.